This T cell receptor (beta chain) emerged from a study of shared clonotypes between healthy human individuals. Adults of Caucasian background living in Nashville, Tennessee made up all donors. The run depth of the assay was deep. Unsorted PBMC DNA went through sequencing on ten immunoSEQ deep assay plates. TCRdb's copy holds only in-frame clones and misses some; the assay was immunoSEQ multiplex PCR. Of 490,000 or so clones in the sample, 79% were seen once. From germline, CDR1 is SGHRS and CDR2 YFSETQ. Trimming removed 5 bases at V and 6 bases at J, with 15 bases between. The CDR3 sequence is 14 residues long.

The chain couples TRBV5-1 to TRBJ2-4; D is possibly TRBD1 (5 bases). The sequence was collected from a woman between 40 and 55 years old in good health. Some clones in this sample may be carry-over from other donors' samples. The sample comprised PBMCs. The CDR3 here is CASRRGTGLNIQYF. CDR3 bases: TGCGCCAGCAGACGCGGAACAGGATTAAACATTCAGTACTTC.